This entry concerns a single T cell receptor beta chain. The antigen remains undetermined. Each subset's genomic DNA was shared equally among a number of immunoSEQ plates. Method: immunoSEQ multiplex PCR; TCRdb's copy keeps in-frame clones and lacks some. In the table there are under 1 million clones, about 91% of which are singletons. This specimen comes from a study of shared clonotypes between healthy human individuals. Trimming stripped 0 bases from V and 2 bases from J, with 19 bases between. Germline lookup yields CDR1 SGDLS and CDR2 YYNGEE. The CDR3 length is 18 residues. The naive CD8 subset, CD45RO-negative cells positively selected for CCR7, excluded terminally differentiated effector memory CD45RA+ cells. Every donor, a Caucasian adult, lived in Nashville, Tennessee. Study conclusions and caveats: Measured sharing among donors was expected to vary with sequencing depth. In a few donors, about 5% of naive CD4 clonotypes appeared in common.

Sequencing input: naive CD8+ T cells sorted from blood. The chain is built from TRBV9 and TRBJ2-3; possible D gene TRBD1, 6 bases. This TCR was sampled from a man aged 30 to 39 in good health. CDR3 residues: CASSVGGQDFPNTDTQYF. Here the CDR3 DNA reads TGTGCCAGCAGCGTAGGGGGGCAAGACTTTCCCAACACAGATACGCAGTATTTT.